Given below is one T cell receptor (beta chain) in context. The entry originates in a study of blood T cell repertoires in COVID-19. Background on the study: Specimens from acute and convalescent COVID-19 originated in the United States, Italy and Spain. Sample material is recorded as cDNA or gDNA derived from T cells, B-cell-depleted T cells, or PBMCs.

The CDR3 has 18 amino acids. V was trimmed by 1 base and J by 8 bases, leaving 25 bases between them. Germline V lookup: CDR1 SGHDT, CDR2 YYEEEE. As originally analysed: Using reference gene primer amplification, nucleated cell counts were estimated. Clones were sequenced by immunoSEQ multiplex PCR, and TCRdb holds only the in-frame ones, with some missing. That table is the source of V, J and clone size, and D and trimming were worked out from the DNA. The table includes just under 90,000 clones, roughly nine tenths detected once. Material for sequencing was peripheral blood. The V gene is TRBV5-6, the J gene TRBJ2-1; D might be TRBD2 (5 bases). The receptor's source is a man between 60 and 70 years old with acute or convalescent COVID-19. For the CDR3, the DNA is TGTGCCAGCAGCTTGTATAAGGGCGTGGGGAGCGATCTCGATGAGCAGTTCTTC. It codes for CASSLYKGVGSDLDEQFF.